This T cell receptor beta chain comes out of a study of blood T cells in healthy people across ages. Study-level points and caveats: Investigators viewed diversity estimates from one million T cells as underestimates, the study reported. In older individuals, TCR beta diversity per million T cells was lower, falling roughly linearly with age.

On this clonotype: Its antigen is currently unknown. The junction does not match germline at one end; this may be a read error.

Germline CDR1 MNHEY, CDR2 SVGAGI. The CDR3 consists of 19 residues. A second PCR of roughly 6 to 12 cycles used a sample-barcoded 5' primer and a J-beta primer mix. Every sample returned 2.5 million or more CDR3-containing paired-end reads. From the 5' RACE reads, TCRdb called clonotypes with MiXCR, one entry per CDR3 protein. The profile shows approximately 810,000 distinct CDR3 sequences, 35% to 40% of them singletons. The sample comprised blood. This clonotype was obtained from a man between 18 and 29 years old in good health. The rearrangement uses TRBV6-5 and TRBJ2-7, with a weak D call TRBD1 (6 bases). CDR3 bases: TGTGCCAACAGTTCCCAACCCCCAGGGGAAAGTGGCCTTTACAATGAGCAGTACTTC. It translates to CANSSQPPGESGLYNEQYF.